One T cell receptor (beta chain) is described in this entry. The entry originates in a study of blood T cell repertoires in COVID-19. The germline V and J ends were trimmed by 2 bases and 0 bases, with 16 bases remaining between them. The CDR3 length is 16 residues. Germline V gene data show CDR1 as GTSNPN and CDR2 as SVGIG (reference sequence). The repertoire was sequenced with immunoSEQ multiplex PCR; TCRdb's copy has only in-frame clones and lacks some. Among 150,000 to 200,000 clones listed, around nine tenths were seen once. The sample taken for sequencing was peripheral blood. This chain connects TRBV30 to TRBJ1-1, with D unresolved. The TCR was taken from a man aged 40-49 years with active or convalescent COVID-19. This chain's CDR3 is CAWSRGLQRLNTEAFF. CDR3 DNA sequence: TGTGCCTGGAGTCGTGGTCTCCAGAGGCTGAACACTGAAGCTTTCTTT.